The 11 T cell receptor beta chains listed next were all sequenced from one sample in a study of T-cell memory formation after mild COVID-19. TCRdb called the 5' RACE reads again in MiXCR, with one record for every CDR3 protein. The sample yields tens of thousands of distinct CDR3 sequences, 12% seen once. Sequenced: PBMCs or a T cell subset sorted from them (not recorded which). All receptors come from a man between 18 and 29 years old who had mild COVID-19 (a few samples of this study predate the infection). Cell type and time point are not known.

The chain has TRBV6-2 or TRBV6-3 and TRBJ1-5, with D uncertain. V was shortened by 2 bases and J by 5 bases, with 10 bases between the two germline ends. CDR1 is MNHEY and CDR2 is SVGEGT in the germline V gene. The CDR3 totals 14 residues. The CDR3 DNA follows: TGTGCCAGCAGTTACGTTCGTATTTATCAGCCCCAGCATTTT. It specifies CASSYVRIYQPQHF.

CDR3 DNA: TGTGCCAGCACCGCCTTGGGAAGTACCGATACGCAGTATTTT. Protein sequence: CASTALGSTDTQYF. V is TRBV7-9 and J is TRBJ2-3; D is uncertain. The CDR3 runs to 14 residues. The germline V gene encodes CDR1 SEHNR and CDR2 FQNEAQ (reference sequence). The ends were cut back, 7 bases at V and 6 bases at J, with 17 bases in the middle. Combining the CDR3 with reference TRBV7-9 and TRBJ2-3 gives the whole variable domain DTGVSQNPRHKITKRGQNVTFRCDPISEHNRLYWYRQTLGQGPEFLTYFQNEAQLEKSRLLSDRFSAERPKGSFSTLEIQRTEQGDSAMYLCASTALGSTDTQYFGPGTRLTVL.

The V and J genes are TRBV9 and TRBJ2-3, with D tentatively TRBD2 (5 bases). Deletions cut 1 base from V and 4 bases from J, with 10 bases between. The CDR3 covers 14 residues. The germline gives CDR1 SGDLS, CDR2 YYNGEE. CDR3 protein: CASSVMSSPDTQYF. CDR3 coding DNA: TGTGCCAGCAGCGTAATGTCTAGCCCAGATACGCAGTATTTT.

V is TRBV29-1 and J is TRBJ2-1, with 8 bases matching TRBD2. V shed 6 bases, J shed 8 bases, and the junction held 6 bases outside the gene matches. The CDR3 is made up of 12 amino acids. Germline lookup yields CDR1 SQVTM and CDR2 ANQGSEA. CDR3 amino acids: CSVGLGVHEQFF. The CDR3 DNA is TGCAGCGTGGGACTAGGGGTCCATGAGCAGTTCTTC.

This clonotype came up many times. This sequence joins TRBV12-3 or TRBV12-4 and TRBJ2-2; 9 positions match TRBD1. This CDR3 contains 16 residues. Trimming cost V 4 bases and J 2 bases; bases outside gene matches: 5. The CDR3 DNA reads as TGTGCCAGCAGTTACTGGGACAGGGCTAACACCGGGGAGCTGTTTTTT. Protein sequence: CASSYWDRANTGELFF.

This clonotype was picked up a small number of times. The chain links TRBV12-3 or TRBV12-4 to TRBJ1-1; 7 bases fit TRBD1. The V segment lost 4 bases and the J segment 5 bases; nucleotides outside the gene matches: 13. This CDR3 spans 16 amino acids. The CDR3 is CASSSGTDIKGTEAFF. The CDR3 nucleotides read TGTGCCAGCAGTTCCGGGACAGACATTAAGGGGACTGAAGCTTTCTTT.

This clonotype was seen at least ten times. The V gene is TRBV7-6, the J gene TRBJ2-2; possible D gene TRBD2, 7 bases. CDR1 is SGHVS, CDR2 FNYEAQ, per germline. The ends were cut back, 8 bases at V and 6 bases at J, with 19 bases in the middle. The CDR3 extends over 15 amino acids. The CDR3 spells CASRLGGHESGELFF. Here the CDR3 DNA reads TGTGCCAGCCGTCTCGGGGGGCATGAATCCGGGGAGCTGTTTTTT.

The chain couples TRBV6-5 to TRBJ1-6; 7 bases agree with TRBD1. Germline trimming cut 5 bases from V and 6 bases from J; bases unmatched to any gene: 1. The CDR3 totals 13 residues. In germline, CDR1 is MNHEY, CDR2 SVGAGI. The CDR3 nucleotides are TGTGCCAGCAGTAGACAGGGTAATTCACCCCTCCACTTT. It is translated as CASSRQGNSPLHF.

Only a few counts were recorded for this clonotype. The chain is built from TRBV6-2 or TRBV6-3 and TRBJ2-7; 8 bases align to TRBD1. J was trimmed by 6 bases and V by 0 bases; bases with no gene match: 7. The germline CDR1 and CDR2 sequences are MNHEY and SVGEGT. The CDR3 length is 15 residues. The CDR3 DNA reads TGTGCCAGCAGTTACTCGGCAGGGGGCCGGCTCGAGCAGTACTTC. It codes for CASSYSAGGRLEQYF.

Many counts were recorded for this clonotype. This chain joins TRBV6-4 and TRBJ2-2; the D gene is possibly TRBD1 (5 bases). Trimming stripped 3 bases from V and 3 bases from J, with 5 bases between. The germline V gene encodes CDR1 MRHNA and CDR2 SNTAGT. The CDR3 extends over 13 amino acids. The CDR3 loop is CASSEGDTGELFF. CDR3 bases: TGTGCCAGCAGTGAAGGGGACACCGGGGAGCTGTTTTTT.

This chain uses TRBV12-3 or TRBV12-4 with TRBJ1-4; possible D gene TRBD1, 6 bases. This CDR3 comprises 16 residues. V lost 5 bases and J 6 bases, leaving 19 bases between the germline ends. CDR3: CASSPRGAGRDEKLFF. The CDR3 DNA is TGTGCCAGCAGTCCTAGGGGGGCAGGGAGAGATGAAAAACTGTTTTTT.